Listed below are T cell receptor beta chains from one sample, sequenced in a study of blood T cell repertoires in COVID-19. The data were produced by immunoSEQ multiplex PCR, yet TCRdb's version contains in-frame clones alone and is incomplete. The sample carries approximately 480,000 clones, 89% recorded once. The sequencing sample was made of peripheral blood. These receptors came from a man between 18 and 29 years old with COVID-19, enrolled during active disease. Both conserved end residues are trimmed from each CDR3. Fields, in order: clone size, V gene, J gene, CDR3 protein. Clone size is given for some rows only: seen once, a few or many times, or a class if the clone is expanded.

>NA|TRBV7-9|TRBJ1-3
ASSLVGGYSGNTIY
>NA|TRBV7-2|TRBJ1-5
ASSPWDSPNQPQH
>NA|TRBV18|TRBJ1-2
ASSSKGKGRIYGYT
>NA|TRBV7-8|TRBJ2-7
ASSLAWSGDYEQY
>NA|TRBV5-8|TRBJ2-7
ASSFEGGGEQY
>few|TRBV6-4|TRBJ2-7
ASSVLAGSSYEQY
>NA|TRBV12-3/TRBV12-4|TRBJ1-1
ASRSGAYTEAF
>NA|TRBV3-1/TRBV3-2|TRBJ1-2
ASSQDLTVGYT
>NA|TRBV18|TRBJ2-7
ASSPTLSSSTEQY
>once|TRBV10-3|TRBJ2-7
AISESGLAGRYEQY
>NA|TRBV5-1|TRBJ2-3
ASSLGLAGATDTQY
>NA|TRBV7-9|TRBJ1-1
ASSFEPGTTTEAF
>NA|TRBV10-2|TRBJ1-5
ASSESGGRNQPQH
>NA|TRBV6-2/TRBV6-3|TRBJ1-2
ASSYTGETDGYT
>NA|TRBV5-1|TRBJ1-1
ASSLEQGTEAF
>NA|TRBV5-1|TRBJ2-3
ASSAGTSGRAPADTQY
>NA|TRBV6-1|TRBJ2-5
ASSETWDRGRRETQY
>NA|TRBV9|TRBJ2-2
ASSTGTSGRANTGELF
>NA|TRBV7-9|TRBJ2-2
ASSDGTGGNTGELF
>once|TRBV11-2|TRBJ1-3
ASSLEARGPGNTIY
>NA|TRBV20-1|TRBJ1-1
SARSNTEAF
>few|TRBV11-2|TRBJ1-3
ASSLGQPHSGNTIY
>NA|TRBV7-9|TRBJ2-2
ASSFVPGLVTGELF
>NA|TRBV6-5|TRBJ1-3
ASSYSPSSSGNTIY
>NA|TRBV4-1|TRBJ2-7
ASSYGGIAGGLYEQY
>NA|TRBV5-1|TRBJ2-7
ASSLGLAVTYEQY
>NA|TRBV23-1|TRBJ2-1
ASSQSFVGQGAGNEQF
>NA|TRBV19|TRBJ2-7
ASKTGTSHPDEQY
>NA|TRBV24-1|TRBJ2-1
ATSALAGANEQF
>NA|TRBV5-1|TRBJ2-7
ASSAGGVASGTHEQY
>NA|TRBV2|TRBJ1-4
ASSLQGAFNEKLF
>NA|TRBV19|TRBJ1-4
ASSLQGQVINEKLF
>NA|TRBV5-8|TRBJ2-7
ASSLNVLAGGLYEQY
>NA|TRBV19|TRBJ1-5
ASSIRGTQH
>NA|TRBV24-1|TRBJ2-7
ATSDGTIYEQY
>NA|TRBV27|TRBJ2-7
ASWGDNSYEQY
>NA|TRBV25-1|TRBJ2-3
ASSDWGVATDTQY
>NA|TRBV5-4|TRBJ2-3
ASSLGPNQGSDTQY
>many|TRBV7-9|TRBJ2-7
ASSLALMARSEQY
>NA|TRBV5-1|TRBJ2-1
ASSPGTLGLNEQF
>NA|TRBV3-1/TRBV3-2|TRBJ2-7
ASSQIGDSFYEQY
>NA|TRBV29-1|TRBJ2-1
SVETGLGLVQF
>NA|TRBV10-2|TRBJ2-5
ASKISGQETQY
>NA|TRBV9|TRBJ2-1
ASSVTAGVEEQF
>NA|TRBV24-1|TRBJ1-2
ATSDSETNYGYT
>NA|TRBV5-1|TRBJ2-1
ASSPGTSGDEQF
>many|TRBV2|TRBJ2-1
ASSGQRDPVEQF
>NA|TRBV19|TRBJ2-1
ASSIIAGGTYNEQF
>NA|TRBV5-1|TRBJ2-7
ASSLGRGLDEQY
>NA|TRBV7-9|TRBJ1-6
ASRGQGFDSPLH
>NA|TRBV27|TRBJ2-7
ASSLGLAAYEQY
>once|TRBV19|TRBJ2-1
ASSMVSGGYNEQF
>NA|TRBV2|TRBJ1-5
ASSLNGTPNQPQH
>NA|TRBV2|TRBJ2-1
ASSRAGNNEQF
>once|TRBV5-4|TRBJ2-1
ASSFRVSVGYNEQF